This T cell receptor beta chain emerged from a study of memory CD4+ T cells and cytomegalovirus serostatus. Study-wide background: Healthy Belgian adult donors included about 10 CMV-positive and approximately 25 CMV-negative people.

Single viable CD3+CD4+CD8-CD45RO+ cells were sorted as the memory CD4+ T cells. Study-level points and caveats: CD4+ memory repertoires contained about two fifths of the 164 reported CMV TCRbeta sequences.

The repertoire was sequenced with immunoSEQ multiplex PCR; TCRdb's copy has only in-frame clones and lacks some. In the table there are about 59,000 clones, about 81% of which are singletons. Concerning this clone itself: Antigen unknown.

The source of this sequence is an adult in good health and CMV-seronegative. Sequenced sample: memory CD4+ T cells from blood.

This CDR3 is CASSEGSGNTIYF. In DNA form, the CDR3 reads TGTGCCAGTAGTGAAGGGTCTGGAAACACCATATATTTT. This rearrangement joins TRBV19 to TRBJ1-3; D unclear. Germline assignment: CDR1 LNHDA and CDR2 SQIVND (reference sequence). This CDR3 has 13 residues. V gave up 5 bases and J gave up 1 base, with 6 bases separating them.